This record looks at one T cell receptor beta chain sequence and its context. All enrollees were about 18 to 95 years old and from some 24 US areas. The CDR3 totals 18 residues. The V end lost 0 bases, the J end lost 1 base, and 17 bases lay between the germline ends. Germline-derived CDR1 and CDR2 are LGHDT and YNNKEL (reference sequence). This specimen comes from a study of blood T cell repertoires in COVID-19. Overall study: COVID-19 samples collected from the United States, Italy and Spain covered acute and convalescent phases. In each case, the material was cDNA or gDNA derived from T cells, B-cell-depleted T cells, or PBMCs.

Some clones are missing from TCRdb's copy, which holds only in-frame ones; the method was immunoSEQ multiplex PCR. This table holds some 200,000 clones, approximately 80% found once. The receptor was isolated from a woman aged 45-65 years who had recovered from COVID-19. The sample taken for sequencing was PBMCs or T cells enriched from blood (not recorded which). V gene TRBV3-1 (or the pseudogene TRBV3-2) combines with J gene TRBJ2-3, with a tentative D call TRBD2 (6 bases). CDR3 bases: TGTGCCAGCAGCCAAGACCCACCACGGGAGCTAGGCACAGATACGCAGTATTTT. The encoded protein is CASSQDPPRELGTDTQYF.